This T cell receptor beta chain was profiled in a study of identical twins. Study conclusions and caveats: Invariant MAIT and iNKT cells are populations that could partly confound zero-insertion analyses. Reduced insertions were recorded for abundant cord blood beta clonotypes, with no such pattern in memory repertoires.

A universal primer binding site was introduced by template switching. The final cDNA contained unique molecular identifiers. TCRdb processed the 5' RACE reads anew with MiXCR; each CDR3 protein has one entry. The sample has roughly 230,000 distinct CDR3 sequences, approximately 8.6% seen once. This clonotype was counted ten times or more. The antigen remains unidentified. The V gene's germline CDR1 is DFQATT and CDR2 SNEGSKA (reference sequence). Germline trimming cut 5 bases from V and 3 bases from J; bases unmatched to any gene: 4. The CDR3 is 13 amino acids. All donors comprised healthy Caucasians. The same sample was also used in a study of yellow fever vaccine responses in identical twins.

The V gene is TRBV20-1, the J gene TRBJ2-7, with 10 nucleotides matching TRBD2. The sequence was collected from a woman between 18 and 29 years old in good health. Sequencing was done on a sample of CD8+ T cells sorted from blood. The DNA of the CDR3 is TGCAGTGCTCCAGCGGGGGGGGTCTACGAGCAGTACTTC. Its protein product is CSAPAGGVYEQYF.